This T cell receptor beta chain was sequenced during a study of CD8+CD57+ T cells in acquired aplastic anemia. Overall study: The DNA of sorted CD4+ and CD8+ cells averaged 3.2 ug.

For CDR3 and TCR beta VDJ profiling, genomic DNA was the template used. In TCRdb, the reads were re-called with MiXCR into one record per CDR3 protein. The table includes fewer than 80,000 distinct CDR3 sequences, under 80% detected once. It was patients with CD8+CD57+ cell expansion by flow cytometry who were chosen for sequencing. Patients uniformly had severe acquired aplastic anemia. In the case of this clonotype: Its antigen is unidentified.

Whole-study results and caveats: The same twenty-nine CD8+ CDR3 sequences occurred in patients and in controls. The study found no significant CD8+ Simpson's diversity difference between patients and controls.

Sequencing was done on a sample of sorted CD4+, CD8+, or CD8+CD57+ T cells (not recorded which) from PBMCs. This sequence was found in a human donor with aplastic anemia.

CDR3 residues: CASSELFPDSYEQYF. The CDR3 coding sequence is TGTGCCAGCAGTGAATTATTCCCAGACTCCTACGAGCAGTACTTC. This chain joins TRBV25-1 and TRBJ2-7, with D hard to call. The germline V gene encodes CDR1 MGHDK and CDR2 SYGVNS. The CDR3 totals 15 residues. Trimming stripped 1 base from V and 0 bases from J, with 10 bases between.